These T cell receptor beta chains were read from a single sample in a study of CD8 T cells in ankylosing spondylitis. TCRdb called the 5' RACE reads again in MiXCR, with one record for every CDR3 protein. The sample includes hundreds of thousands of distinct CDR3 sequences, around 11% seen only once; the top ten take roughly 0.51%. The sample consisted of blood, either unsorted or a sorted T cell fraction (not recorded which). Source of these receptors: a male donor with ankylosing spondylitis. CDR3s leave out the opening cysteine and the closing phenylalanine or tryptophan.

V	J	CDR3
TRBV5-1	TRBJ2-5	ASSLVTDKETQY
TRBV27	TRBJ1-6	ASSPFRPYPLGSPLH
TRBV28	TRBJ2-3	ASSPFWGARTDTQY
TRBV20-1	TRBJ2-1	SARRSSGDEQF
TRBV5-1	TRBJ2-5	ASSPYTGTVETQY
TRBV20-1	TRBJ1-2	SAFLPANYGYT
TRBV20-1	TRBJ2-7	SALTSEGEYEQY
TRBV11-2	TRBJ1-4	ASSPMGTGDEKLF
TRBV4-1	TRBJ2-1	ASSHPDRRDGHKRF
TRBV7-8	TRBJ2-1	ASRYKQGARVHEQF
TRBV12-3/TRBV12-4	TRBJ2-3	ASSLTDRGFQY
TRBV7-9	TRBJ1-4	ASSPQGEEKLF
TRBV4-3	TRBJ1-1	ASSQDRWEGNTEAF
TRBV24-1	TRBJ2-2	ATSRSGANTGELF
TRBV20-1	TRBJ1-4	SARDSSTNEKLF
TRBV18	TRBJ2-5	ASSPIAARQETQY
TRBV9	TRBJ1-5	ASSPSFRDQPQH
TRBV5-1	TRBJ1-1	ASSLAGRPEAF
TRBV5-6	TRBJ1-2	ASRLARGRLNYGYT
TRBV18	TRBJ2-5	ASSPMAFGVAQETQY
TRBV4-3	TRBJ1-2	ASSQLDRGGYGYT
TRBV13	TRBJ2-1	ASSGREPSYNEQF
TRBV10-3	TRBJ2-3	AISSRPDRPSTDTQY
TRBV6-2/TRBV6-3	TRBJ2-1	ASNPRERGYNEQF
TRBV7-3	TRBJ1-4	ASSSMPMEEYINGRGEKLF
TRBV20-1	TRBJ1-1	SAASSPREAF
TRBV18	TRBJ2-7	ASSRGPGLGAYEQY
TRBV20-1	TRBJ2-1	SASTTSGSLNEQF
TRBV27	TRBJ1-1	ASSFDRGRVNTEAF
TRBV6-5	TRBJ2-7	ASSFLQGLSYEQY
TRBV24-1	TRBJ1-5	ATSGPRDDQPQH
TRBV29-1	TRBJ2-2	SVYRDYAGELF
TRBV7-3	TRBJ2-2	ASSIGTGVTGELF
TRBV7-2	TRBJ2-5	ASSEQRRTGGPETQY
TRBV6-2/TRBV6-3	TRBJ1-1	ASSPYEGEAF
TRBV20-1	TRBJ1-5	SASRAPGGNQPQH
TRBV5-5	TRBJ1-6	ASSLRAEKWGSPLH
TRBV9	TRBJ2-1	ASSEFEGGLHNEQF
TRBV7-2	TRBJ2-1	ASSLAYGSYNEQF
TRBV7-2	TRBJ1-4	ASSLTPKEKLF
TRBV7-3	TRBJ2-3	ASSLIIGQDTQY
TRBV20-1	TRBJ2-4	SAREVAKNIQY
TRBV6-5	TRBJ2-7	ASSSDLREWLWEQY
TRBV20-1	TRBJ1-5	SARGGQGDLPQH
TRBV3-1	TRBJ2-2	ASRRISGTGTGELF
TRBV12-3/TRBV12-4	TRBJ1-5	ASSLIQLPQPQH
TRBV6-1	TRBJ1-1	ASGGQMNTEAF
TRBV20-1	TRBJ2-3	SGSGTDTQY
TRBV29-1	TRBJ2-1	SAALAGGSYNEQF
TRBV20-1	TRBJ2-5	SALTVSQETQY
TRBV20-1	TRBJ2-1	SATSGSSYNEQF
TRBV29-1	TRBJ1-2	SVEDSGGGFYGYT
TRBV24-1	TRBJ2-5	AIQGAFEETQY